The TCR beta chain described here comes from a study of OX40 agonist ivuxolimab in advanced cancers. This CDR3 contains 15 residues. Per the germline V gene, CDR1 is MGHRA and CDR2 is YSYEKL. Trimming shortened V by 1 base and J by 2 bases, and 12 bases separated the two germline ends. Assay: immunoSEQ multiplex PCR; the TCRdb copy retains only in-frame clones and omits some. The table shows roughly 20,000 clones, with around 87% occurring only once. Source: CD4+ or CD8+ T cells sorted from blood, taken in a trial of the OX40 agonist ivuxolimab. This chain joins TRBV4-1 and TRBJ2-7; D may be TRBD1 (6 bases). The clonotype was recovered from an adult with an advanced solid tumor such as melanoma, head and neck, liver or kidney cancer. The CDR3 DNA sequence: TGCGCCAGCAGCCAAGGTCCTGGGGGCGCCTACGAGCAGTACTTC. Amino acid sequence: CASSQGPGGAYEQYF.